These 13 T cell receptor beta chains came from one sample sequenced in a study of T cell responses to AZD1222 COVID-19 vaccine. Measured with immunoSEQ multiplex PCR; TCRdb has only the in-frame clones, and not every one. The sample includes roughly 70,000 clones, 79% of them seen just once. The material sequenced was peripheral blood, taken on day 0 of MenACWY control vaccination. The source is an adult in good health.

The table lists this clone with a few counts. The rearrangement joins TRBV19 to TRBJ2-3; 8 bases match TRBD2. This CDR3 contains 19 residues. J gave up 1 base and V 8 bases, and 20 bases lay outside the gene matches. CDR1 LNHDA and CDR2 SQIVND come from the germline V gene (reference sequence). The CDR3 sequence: CASRPKGGPSGFRTDTQYF. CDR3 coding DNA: TGTGCCAGTCGCCCTAAGGGTGGGCCTAGCGGGTTTCGCACAGATACGCAGTATTTT.

The CDR3 nucleotides read TGTGCCAGCTCTAGCGAGAACACCGGGGAGCTGTTTTTT. Protein product: CASSSENTGELFF. The chain couples TRBV6-5 to TRBJ2-2; a weak D match, TRBD2 (6 bases). Germline CDR1 is MNHEY and CDR2 is SVGAGI. CDR3 length: 13 amino acids. V shed 8 bases and J shed 1 base, with 8 bases lying between them.

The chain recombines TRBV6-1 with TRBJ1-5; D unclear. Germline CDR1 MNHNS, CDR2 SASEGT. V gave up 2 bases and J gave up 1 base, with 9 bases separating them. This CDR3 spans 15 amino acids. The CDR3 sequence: CASSEILVSNQPQHF. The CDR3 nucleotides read TGTGCCAGCAGTGAAATTCTGGTGAGCAATCAGCCCCAGCATTTT.

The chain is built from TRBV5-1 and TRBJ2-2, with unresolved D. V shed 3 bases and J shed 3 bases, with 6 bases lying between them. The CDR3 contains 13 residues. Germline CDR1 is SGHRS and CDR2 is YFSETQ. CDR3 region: CASSSGYTGELFF. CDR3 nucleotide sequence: TGCGCCAGCAGCTCTGGGTACACCGGGGAGCTGTTTTTT.

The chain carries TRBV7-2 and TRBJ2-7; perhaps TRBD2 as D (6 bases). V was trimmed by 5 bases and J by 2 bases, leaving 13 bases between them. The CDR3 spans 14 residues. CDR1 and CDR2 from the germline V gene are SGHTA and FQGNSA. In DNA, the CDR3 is TGTGCCAGCAGCGTCGGGGGTTCCCCCTACGAGCAGTACTTC. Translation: CASSVGGSPYEQYF.

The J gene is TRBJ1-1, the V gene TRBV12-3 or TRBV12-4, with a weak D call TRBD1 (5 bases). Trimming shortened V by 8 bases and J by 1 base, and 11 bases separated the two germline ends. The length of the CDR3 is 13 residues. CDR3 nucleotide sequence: TGTGCCAGCCGGCGGGGCAGGAACACTGAAGCTTTCTTT. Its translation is CASRRGRNTEAFF.

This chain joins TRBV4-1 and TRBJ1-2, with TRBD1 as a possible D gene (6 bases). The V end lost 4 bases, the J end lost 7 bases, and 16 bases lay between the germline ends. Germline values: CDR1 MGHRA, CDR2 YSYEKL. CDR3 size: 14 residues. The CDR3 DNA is TGCGCCAGCAGCCTCACCCCGGGGGGCGCTGGCTACACCTTC. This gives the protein CASSLTPGGAGYTF.

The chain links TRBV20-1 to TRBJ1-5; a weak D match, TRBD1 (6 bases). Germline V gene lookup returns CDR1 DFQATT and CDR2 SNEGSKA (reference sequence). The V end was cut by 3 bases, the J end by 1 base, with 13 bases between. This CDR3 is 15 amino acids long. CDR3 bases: TGCAGTGCTAGTCAGGGGTGGGAAAGCAATCAGCCCCAGCATTTT. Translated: CSASQGWESNQPQHF.

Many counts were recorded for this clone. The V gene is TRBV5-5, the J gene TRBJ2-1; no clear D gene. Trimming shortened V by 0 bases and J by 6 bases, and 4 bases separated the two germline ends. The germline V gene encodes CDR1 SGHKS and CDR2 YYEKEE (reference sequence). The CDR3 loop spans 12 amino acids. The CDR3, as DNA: TGTGCCAGCAGCTTGGACCTCAATGAGCAGTTCTTC. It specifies CASSLDLNEQFF.

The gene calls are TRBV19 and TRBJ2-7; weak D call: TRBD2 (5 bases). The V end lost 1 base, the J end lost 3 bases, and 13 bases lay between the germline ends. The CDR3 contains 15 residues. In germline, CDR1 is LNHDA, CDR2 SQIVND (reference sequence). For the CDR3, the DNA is TGTGCCAGTAGTATAGGCCGCGGGCAGAGCTACGAGCAGTACTTC. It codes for CASSIGRGQSYEQYF.

The CDR3 nucleotides are TGTGCCAGCACCGGGACATCTCTGGGGACCCAGTACTTC. Translated: CASTGTSLGTQYF. The chain links TRBV11-2 to TRBJ2-5; weak D call: TRBD1 (6 bases). Looked up from germline, CDR1 is SGHAT and CDR2 is FQNNGV. Trimming removed 7 bases from V and 7 bases from J, with 16 bases in between. This CDR3 region has 13 residues.

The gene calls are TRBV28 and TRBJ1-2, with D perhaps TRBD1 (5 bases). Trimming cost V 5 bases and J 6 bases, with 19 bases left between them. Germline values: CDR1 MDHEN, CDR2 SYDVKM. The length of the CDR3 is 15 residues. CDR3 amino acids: CASSKNGQGGDGYTF. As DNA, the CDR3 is TGTGCCAGCAGTAAAAACGGGCAGGGAGGTGATGGCTACACCTTC.

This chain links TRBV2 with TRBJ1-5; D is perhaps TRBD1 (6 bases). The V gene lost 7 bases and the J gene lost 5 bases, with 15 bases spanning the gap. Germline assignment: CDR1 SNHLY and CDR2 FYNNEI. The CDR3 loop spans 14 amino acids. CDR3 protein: CASTERGADQPQHF. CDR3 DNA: TGTGCCAGCACCGAGCGGGGGGCGGATCAGCCCCAGCATTTT. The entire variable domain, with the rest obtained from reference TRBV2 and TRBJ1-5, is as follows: EPEVTQTPSHQVTQMGQEVILRCVPISNHLYFYWYRQILGQKVEFLVSFYNNEISEKSEIFDDQFSVERPDGSNFTLKIRSTKLEDSAMYFCASTERGADQPQHFGDGTRLSIL.